The present entry profiles one TCR beta chain with its context. Its antigen is not known. The data are from a study of T cell responses to AZD1222 COVID-19 vaccine. Study-wide findings and caveats: As reported, nearly half of all spike-specific TCRs target variant regions that are unmutated.

Using immunoSEQ multiplex PCR, the repertoire was profiled, and TCRdb retains in-frame clones only, with some absent. The data show around 170,000 clones, with roughly 93% seen just once and over 0.75% held by the top ten. Germline V gene lookup returns CDR1 SEHNR and CDR2 FQNEAQ (reference sequence). Unmatched junction bases numbered 10, after V lost 5 bases and J lost 7 bases. The CDR3 covers 15 residues. The receptor comes from an adult in good health. This chain uses TRBV7-9 with TRBJ1-4; 7 bases align to TRBD1. The sample in question was peripheral blood, obtained on day 0 of AZD1222 vaccination. The CDR3 region is CASSVFGGTAEKLFF. DNA of the CDR3: TGTGCCAGCAGCGTTTTCGGCGGGACAGCTGAAAAACTGTTTTTT.